The rows below give T cell receptor beta chains drawn from one sample of a study of T cell repertoires in cytomegalovirus infection. What these receptors recognize is not known. TCRdb re-analysed the reads in MiXCR, keeping a single row per CDR3 protein. The sample records around 34,000 distinct CDR3 sequences, roughly half being singletons. Sequenced material: CD8+ T cells from cultured PBMCs, taken from culture after CMV antigen stimulation. These receptors all stem from a human donor in good health (CMV status not recorded). Some clones in this sample may be carry-over from other donors' samples. Both conserved end residues are part of each CDR3. Fields, in order: CDR3 protein, CDR3 DNA, D gene, clone size, V gene, J gene. The D gene is left open where the match is weak. For some rows the clone size is stated as once, few or many, or as a class when expanded; others skip it.

CASSLYPGRGNEQFF	TGTGCCAGCAGTTTATACCCAGGACGGGGCAATGAGCAGTTCTTC	NA	NA	TRBV27	TRBJ2-1
CASSQDHGRRNQPQHF	TGCGCCAGCAGCCAAGATCATGGACGCCGGAATCAGCCCCAGCATTTT	NA	few	TRBV4-1	TRBJ1-5
CAISEGISTGELFF	TGTGCCATCAGTGAGGGCATTAGCACCGGGGAGCTGTTTTTT	NA	NA	TRBV10-3	TRBJ2-2
CASSLTNTEAFF	TGCGCCAGCAGCTTAACGAACACTGAAGCTTTCTTT	NA	NA	TRBV5-1	TRBJ1-1
CASTINRGVVEQYF	TGTGCCAGCACAATTAACAGGGGAGTCGTCGAGCAGTACTTC	TRBD1	once	TRBV7-2	TRBJ2-7
CASFTGSEAFF	TGTGCCAGTTTTACAGGGTCTGAAGCTTTCTTT	NA	once	TRBV27	TRBJ1-1
CASTLSGGGRTDTQYF	TGTGCCAGCACCCTTTCGGGGGGGGGCCGGACAGATACGCAGTATTTT	TRBD2	NA	TRBV11-2	TRBJ2-3
CASSPREGSYYGYTF	TGTGCCAGCTCACCGAGGGAAGGCAGTTACTATGGCTACACCTTC	NA	NA	TRBV18	TRBJ1-2
CASSQNRGLYNEQFF	TGTGCCAGTAGCCAAAACAGGGGACTCTACAATGAGCAGTTCTTC	NA	NA	TRBV19	TRBJ2-1
CASSPRGGRNQPQHF	TGTGCCAGCAGTCCCCGGGGAGGGCGGAATCAGCCCCAGCATTTT	NA	NA	TRBV27	TRBJ1-5
CASRDRGLYEQYF	TGTGCCAGTAGGGACAGGGGGCTCTACGAGCAGTACTTC	TRBD1	NA	TRBV19	TRBJ2-7
CAWSVRGNEQFF	TGTGCCTGGAGTGTCAGGGGAAATGAGCAGTTCTTC	NA	NA	TRBV30	TRBJ2-1
CASSYSTPPDTQYF	TGTGCCAGCAGTTACTCTACCCCCCCCGATACGCAGTATTTT	NA	NA	TRBV6-5	TRBJ2-3
CASSLGTSGLSTDTQYF	TGTGCCAGCAGCCTCGGGACTAGCGGCCTTAGCACAGATACGCAGTATTTT	TRBD2	NA	TRBV7-8	TRBJ2-3
CASSQEKSGSYEQYF	TGTGCCAGCAGCCAAGAAAAGAGCGGCTCCTACGAGCAGTACTTC	NA	NA	TRBV4-2	TRBJ2-7
CASSLDRAIGYTF	TGTGCCAGCAGTTTAGATAGGGCGATTGGCTACACCTTC	NA	NA	TRBV28	TRBJ1-2
CASSPREEQFF	TGTGCCAGCAGTCCCCGGGAGGAGCAGTTCTTC	NA	once	TRBV12-3/TRBV12-4	TRBJ2-1
CASSPRSSYEQYF	TGTGCCAGCTCCCCCCGGAGCTCCTACGAGCAGTACTTC	NA	NA	TRBV12-3/TRBV12-4	TRBJ2-7
CASSPILWGNTEAFF	TGTGCCAGCAGCCCGATCCTCTGGGGGAACACTGAAGCTTTCTTT	NA	NA	TRBV5-5	TRBJ1-1
CASSTTSGRFYEQYF	TGTGCCAGCAGCACGACTAGCGGGAGATTCTACGAGCAGTACTTC	TRBD2	NA	TRBV9	TRBJ2-7
CASSSLLPEGNTIYF	TGTGCCAGCAGCTCCCTGCTTCCGGAGGGAAACACCATATATTTT	NA	NA	TRBV7-8	TRBJ1-3
CASSSIDESRDEQFF	TGTGCCAGCAGCTCCATCGATGAGTCGCGGGATGAGCAGTTCTTC	NA	NA	TRBV7-8	TRBJ2-1
CASSLVFSGAGELFF	TGTGCCAGCAGCTTAGTCTTTTCTGGGGCAGGGGAGCTGTTTTTT	NA	many	TRBV11-2	TRBJ2-2
CASSSPARGEQYF	TGTGCCAGCAGCTCTCCGGCCCGAGGCGAGCAGTACTTC	NA	NA	TRBV7-2	TRBJ2-7
CASSPNDRGQETQYF	TGTGCCAGCAGCCCAAACGATCGGGGCCAGGAGACCCAGTACTTC	NA	NA	TRBV5-8	TRBJ2-5
CASSYSYGVGLNEQFF	TGTGCCAGCAGTTACTCCTACGGTGTCGGCCTCAATGAGCAGTTCTTC	NA	few	TRBV6-5	TRBJ2-1
CASSLYEGNTEAFF	TGCGCCAGCAGCCTTTACGAGGGGAACACTGAAGCTTTCTTT	NA	NA	TRBV4-1	TRBJ1-1
CASSLGPVDRGSQYF	TGTGCCAGCAGCTTAGGACCGGTCGATCGGGGTTCCCAGTACTTC	NA	NA	TRBV7-6	TRBJ2-5
CASSLRIPSSNTDTQYF	TGTGCCAGCAGCTTAAGGATCCCTAGCAGTAACACAGATACGCAGTATTTT	NA	few	TRBV7-3	TRBJ2-3
CASLGGIIGGYTF	TGTGCCAGTCTAGGGGGAATAATAGGAGGCTACACCTTC	NA	NA	TRBV19	TRBJ1-2
CASSFPGAEQFF	TGTGCCAGCAGTTTCCCCGGGGCTGAGCAGTTCTTC	NA	NA	TRBV12-3/TRBV12-4	TRBJ2-1
CASSLGLGGYTF	TGTGCCAGCAGCTTAGGATTGGGGGGCTACACCTTC	NA	NA	TRBV5-4	TRBJ1-2
CASSYSTGLPQHF	TGTGCCAGCAGTTACTCGACGGGACTTCCCCAGCATTTT	NA	NA	TRBV6-2/TRBV6-3	TRBJ1-5
CASSSRSGIVNEQYF	TGTGCCAGCAGTTCCCGTAGCGGGATAGTCAACGAGCAGTACTTC	TRBD2	NA	TRBV7-6	TRBJ2-7
CASSQDDRVNAEAFF	TGTGCCAGCAGCCAGGACGACAGGGTTAACGCTGAAGCTTTCTTT	TRBD1	NA	TRBV3-1	TRBJ1-1
CASTLKGGRPSNYGYTF	TGTGCCAGCACCTTAAAGGGGGGGAGGCCCTCTAACTATGGCTACACCTTC	NA	NA	TRBV6-6	TRBJ1-2
CASSLALGGSYTGELFF	TGTGCCAGCAGCTTAGCGCTGGGGGGGAGCTACACCGGGGAGCTGTTTTTT	TRBD2	few	TRBV7-2	TRBJ2-2
CSARAEAAEQYF	TGCAGTGCTAGAGCTGAGGCTGCCGAGCAGTACTTC	NA	few	TRBV20-1	TRBJ2-7
CASSFRTSGRGADTQYF	TGTGCCAGCAGTTTCCGGACTAGCGGGAGGGGGGCAGATACGCAGTATTTT	TRBD2	once	TRBV27	TRBJ2-3
CASSLAASSYNEQFF	TGTGCCAGCAGCTTAGCGGCTAGCTCCTACAATGAGCAGTTCTTC	NA	few	TRBV7-9	TRBJ2-1
CASRPGGAATGELVF	TGTGCCAGCAGACCCGGGGGCGCGGCTACCGGGGAGCTGGTTTTT	NA	once	TRBV12-3/TRBV12-4	TRBJ2-2
CASSLKAGTTETQYF	TGTGCCAGCAGCCTAAAAGCCGGGACTACGGAGACCCAGTACTTC	TRBD2	NA	TRBV7-8	TRBJ2-5
CASSFSPGTGLGNSYEQYF	TGTGCCAGCAGCTTTAGCCCCGGGACAGGGTTAGGTAACTCCTACGAGCAGTACTTC	TRBD1	NA	TRBV7-9	TRBJ2-7
CASSLGIEEGEQYF	TGTGCCAGCAGCTTAGGAATTGAGGAAGGGGAGCAGTACTTC	NA	NA	TRBV7-9	TRBJ2-7
CASSLAGDRGASQPQHF	TGTGCCAGCAGCTTAGCAGGGGACCGGGGGGCTAGTCAGCCCCAGCATTTT	NA	once	TRBV7-2	TRBJ1-5
CASSLGGDRVYGYTF	TGTGCCAGCAGTTTAGGGGGGGACCGAGTCTATGGCTACACCTTC	NA	NA	TRBV12-3/TRBV12-4	TRBJ1-2
CASSESRGLAGDYPGADEQYF	TGCGCCAGCAGTGAGTCGAGGGGGCTAGCGGGGGACTATCCGGGGGCCGACGAGCAGTACTTC	TRBD2	few	TRBV10-1	TRBJ2-7
CASSIGAGGPATDTQYF	TGTGCCAGCAGCATTGGAGCGGGGGGGCCGGCCACAGATACGCAGTATTTT	TRBD2	NA	TRBV7-8	TRBJ2-3
CASSPPGADNEQFF	TGTGCCAGCTCACCACCAGGGGCGGACAATGAGCAGTTCTTC	NA	many	TRBV18	TRBJ2-1
CASSARAGQETQYF	TGTGCCAGCAGCGCTCGGGCGGGACAAGAGACCCAGTACTTC	NA	NA	TRBV11-3	TRBJ2-5
CSARDLQGSTYNEQFF	TGCAGTGCTAGAGATCTTCAGGGTTCGACCTACAATGAGCAGTTCTTC	NA	NA	TRBV20-1	TRBJ2-1
CSVDLHFRPGETQYF	TGCAGCGTTGACCTACATTTCAGACCAGGGGAGACCCAGTACTTC	NA	NA	TRBV29-1	TRBJ2-5
CASSPGNTEAFF	TGTGCCAGTAGTCCGGGTAACACTGAAGCTTTCTTT	NA	NA	TRBV19	TRBJ1-1
CASTWTLVGYTF	TGTGCCAGCACCTGGACATTGGTTGGCTACACCTTC	NA	NA	TRBV5-5	TRBJ1-2
CASSLAATPSGNTIYF	TGTGCCAGCAGCTTGGCGGCTACTCCCTCTGGAAACACCATATATTTT	NA	NA	TRBV7-9	TRBJ1-3